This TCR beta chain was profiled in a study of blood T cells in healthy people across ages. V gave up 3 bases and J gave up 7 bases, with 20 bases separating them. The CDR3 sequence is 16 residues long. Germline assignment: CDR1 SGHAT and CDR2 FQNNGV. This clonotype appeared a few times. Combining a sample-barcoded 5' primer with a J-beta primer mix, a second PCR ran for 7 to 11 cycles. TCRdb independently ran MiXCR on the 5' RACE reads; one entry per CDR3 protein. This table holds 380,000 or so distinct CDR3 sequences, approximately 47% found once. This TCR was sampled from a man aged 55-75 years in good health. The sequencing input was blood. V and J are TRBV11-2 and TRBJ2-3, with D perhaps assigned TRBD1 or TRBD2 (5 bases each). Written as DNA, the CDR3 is TGTGCCAGCAGCTTGGGTAGGGACCTCCGCAGGAATACGCAGTATTTT. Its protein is CASSLGRDLRRNTQYF.